This T cell receptor (beta chain) is from a study of T cell responses to AZD1222 COVID-19 vaccine. At the level of the study: Second-dose intervals of approximately 4 or approximately 12 weeks were pooled. Study observations and caveats: Repertoires were sampled only after the peak T cell response. Most donors were white British, females outnumbered males, and clonal diversity was possibly underestimated.

Trimming shortened V by 4 bases and J by 8 bases, and 18 bases separated the two germline ends. Germline V CDR1 and CDR2: MDHEN, SYDVKM. The CDR3 consists of 15 residues. Profiled with immunoSEQ multiplex PCR; TCRdb holds only in-frame clones, not every one. There are 95,000 to 150,000 clones in the sample; approximately 86% occur only once, and 2% to 2.5% lies in the top ten. To note about this clone: Its target is not known.

The chain has TRBV28 and TRBJ2-1, with D perhaps TRBD1 (6 bases). This clonotype originated in an adult in good health. This specimen was peripheral blood, taken on day 0 of AZD1222 vaccination. CDR3: CASSYHQGGGDEQFF. The CDR3 DNA is TGTGCCAGCAGTTATCACCAGGGTGGGGGCGATGAGCAGTTCTTC.